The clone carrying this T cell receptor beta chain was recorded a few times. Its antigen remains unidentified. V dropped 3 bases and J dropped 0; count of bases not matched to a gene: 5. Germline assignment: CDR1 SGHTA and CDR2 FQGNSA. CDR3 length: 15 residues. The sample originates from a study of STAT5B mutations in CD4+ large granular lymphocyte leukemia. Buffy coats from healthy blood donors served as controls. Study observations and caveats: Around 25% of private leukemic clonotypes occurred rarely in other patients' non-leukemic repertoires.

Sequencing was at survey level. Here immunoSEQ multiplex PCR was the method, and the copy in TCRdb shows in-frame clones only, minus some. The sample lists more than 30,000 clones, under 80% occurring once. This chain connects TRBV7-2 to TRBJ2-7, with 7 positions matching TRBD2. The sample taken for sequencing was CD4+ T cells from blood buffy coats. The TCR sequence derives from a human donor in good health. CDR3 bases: TGTGCCAGCAGCTTTCGCAGCGGGGCCTCCTACGAGCAGTACTTC. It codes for CASSFRSGASYEQYF. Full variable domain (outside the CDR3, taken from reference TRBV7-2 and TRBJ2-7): GAGVSQSPSNKVTEKGKDVELRCDPISGHTALYWYRQSLGQGLEFLIYFQGNSAPDKSGLPSDRFSAERTGGSVSTLTIQRTQQEDSAVYLCASSFRSGASYEQYFGPGTRLTVT.